These T cell receptor beta chains were read from a single sample in a study of cytomegalovirus exposure and HLA in healthy donors. Method: immunoSEQ multiplex PCR; TCRdb's copy keeps in-frame clones and lacks some. The sample records 150,000 to 200,000 clones, about 82% being singletons. Sequencing input: PBMCs. The source is a woman aged 25-40 years in good health and CMV-seronegative. The CDR3 runs from the conserved cysteine through the conserved F or W. The order of the fields is CDR3 DNA, CDR3 protein, D gene, clone size, V gene, J gene. A D gene is named only where the DNA matches it firmly. Part of the rows lack a size; the others show once, few, many or a class for expanded clones.

TGTGCCAGCAGCCAAGACTCCAGGGGGCGGACTGAAGCTTTCTTT	CASSQDSRGRTEAFF	TRBD1	NA	TRBV4-2	TRBJ1-1
TGTGCCAGCAGCTTGGTTGCGTCAGATACGCAGTATTTT	CASSLVASDTQYF	NA	NA	TRBV5-4	TRBJ2-3
TGTGCCAGCAGAACCGGACTCAACACTGAAGCTTTCTTT	CASRTGLNTEAFF	NA	NA	TRBV6-6	TRBJ1-1
TGTGCCACCAGCAGAGACGGACAGGCTTCACCCCTCCACTTT	CATSRDGQASPLHF	TRBD1	few	TRBV15	TRBJ1-6
TGTGCCAGTAGTATGGGGACAGGCAATGAAGCTTTCTTT	CASSMGTGNEAFF	TRBD1	NA	TRBV19	TRBJ1-1
TGTGCCAGTAGTATAGATAGAACCAACTATGGCTACACCTTC	CASSIDRTNYGYTF	NA	NA	TRBV19	TRBJ1-2
TGTGCCAGCAGCTTTGTACTGAAAGCTAACTATGGCTACACCTTC	CASSFVLKANYGYTF	NA	NA	TRBV12-1	TRBJ1-2
TGTGCCAGCAGCCAAGAAGGGGGTGGGACCGGGGAGCTGTTTTTT	CASSQEGGGTGELFF	NA	NA	TRBV4-2	TRBJ2-2
TGTGCCAGCAGCTTAAGGAGTCCGGGACAGGGTAACTATGGCTACACCTTC	CASSLRSPGQGNYGYTF	TRBD1	NA	TRBV5-6	TRBJ1-2
TGCGCCAGCAGTGAACTGGACTCCCACAAGCCCCAGCATTTT	CASSELDSHKPQHF	NA	once	TRBV10-2	TRBJ1-5
TGCGCCAGCAGCTTGGGGGCGTCGGCCCAAGAGACCCAGTACTTC	CASSLGASAQETQYF	NA	few	TRBV5-1	TRBJ2-5
TGTGCCTGGAGTGTAGGAGCTGAAGCTTTCTTT	CAWSVGAEAFF	NA	NA	TRBV30	TRBJ1-1
TGTGCCAGTAAAACATTGAGCAATCAGCCCCAGCATTTT	CASKTLSNQPQHF	NA	NA	TRBV19	TRBJ1-5
TGTGCCAGTAGTCGACAGGGGCCTAATGAAAAACTGTTTTTT	CASSRQGPNEKLFF	TRBD1	NA	TRBV19	TRBJ1-4
TGCGCCAGCAGCCAATTGGTGGCCCAGGAAAAAAACATTCAGTACTTC	CASSQLVAQEKNIQYF	NA	NA	TRBV4-3	TRBJ2-4
TGTGCCAGTAGGACCTTGGGGGACAGGGGGTACTACACCTTC	CASRTLGDRGYYTF	TRBD1	NA	TRBV19	TRBJ1-2
TGTGCCAGCAGCGGAAGTAAGAAATTGAGGCTAGCGGGGGAAAATGAGCAGTTCTTC	CASSGSKKLRLAGENEQFF	TRBD2	once	TRBV7-9	TRBJ2-1
TGTGCCAGTAGTATAGGACAGGGGGGCTACAATGAGCAGTTCTTC	CASSIGQGGYNEQFF	TRBD1	once	TRBV19	TRBJ2-1
TGTGCCAGCAGCTTAGTCATCAGGGATCCTACCCAGTACTTC	CASSLVIRDPTQYF	NA	NA	TRBV7-2	TRBJ2-5
TGTGCCAGCAGCGTAGCCGTGAGTCAGGGGGCGAATGAGCAGTTCTTC	CASSVAVSQGANEQFF	TRBD1	NA	TRBV9	TRBJ2-1
TGTGCCAGCAGTTTGAACGCAGGAAGCAATCAGCCCCAGCATTTT	CASSLNAGSNQPQHF	NA	few	TRBV27	TRBJ1-5
TGTGCCAGCAGCTTCGGACATAGCTCCTACGAGCAGTACTTC	CASSFGHSSYEQYF	NA	NA	TRBV7-8	TRBJ2-7
TGCAGCATTTCGTCGGACAGGGGGTCGTACGAGCAGTACTTC	CSISSDRGSYEQYF	TRBD1	NA	TRBV29-1	TRBJ2-7
TGTGCCAGCAGCTTAGGGTGGACAGGGGGCGGAGAAAAACTGTTTTTT	CASSLGWTGGGEKLFF	TRBD1	NA	TRBV5-6	TRBJ1-4
TGTGCCAGCAGTGCCGGGACAGGCTATGGCTACACCTTC	CASSAGTGYGYTF	TRBD1	NA	TRBV2	TRBJ1-2
TGTGCCAGCAGCCCCGGGGATGGCCACGAGCAGTACTTC	CASSPGDGHEQYF	NA	few	TRBV6-1	TRBJ2-7
TGTGCCAACGGGAACACTGAAGCTTTCTTT	CANGNTEAFF	NA	NA	TRBV2	TRBJ1-1
TGCGCCAGCAGCTTGGGCCATGGGACAGTAAATGAAAAACTGTTTTTT	CASSLGHGTVNEKLFF	TRBD1	NA	TRBV5-1	TRBJ1-4
TGTGCCTGGAGGGACAGGGAATTCGGCTACACCTTC	CAWRDREFGYTF	TRBD1	NA	TRBV30	TRBJ1-2
TGTGCCAGCAGTGCCAACGGGCAGGGGCTTTTCCCGACTACAGATACGCAGTATTTT	CASSANGQGLFPTTDTQYF	NA	NA	TRBV2	TRBJ2-3
TGCGCCAGCAGCATCGGGACAGGGGATACAGATACGCAGTATTTT	CASSIGTGDTDTQYF	TRBD1	NA	TRBV5-1	TRBJ2-3
TGTGCCAGCAGCACCGGGACAGGTCGTCACGGCTACACCTTC	CASSTGTGRHGYTF	TRBD1	NA	TRBV9	TRBJ1-2